This T cell receptor beta chain is drawn from a study of T-cell memory formation after mild COVID-19. Study details: TCR clusters largely stayed donor specific. Overall study results and limits: Nothing confirmed that second-wave clones peaking on day 37 were specific for SARS-CoV-2. Contracting clones from day 15 to 85 showed balanced CD4/CD8; later expanders favored CD4+.

The germline CDR1 and CDR2 sequences are SGHNT and YYREEE (reference sequence). V was shortened by 0 bases and J by 0 bases, with 10 bases between the two germline ends. The CDR3 contains 15 residues. This clonotype came up a few times. Its antigen remains unknown. Employing constant-segment primers, 5'RACE generated TCR alpha and TCR beta cDNA libraries bearing sample barcodes and UMIs. From the 5' RACE reads, TCRdb called clonotypes with MiXCR, one entry per CDR3 protein. The data contain about 560,000 distinct CDR3 sequences, about a sixth of them singletons. This clonotype originated in an adult woman who had mild COVID-19 (a few samples of this study predate the infection). Cell type and time point are not known. The sequenced sample consisted of PBMCs or a T cell subset sorted from them (not recorded which). This chain uses TRBV5-4 with TRBJ2-7; D is uncertain. Here the CDR3 reads CASSLAGASSYEQYF. CDR3 coding DNA: TGTGCCAGCAGCTTGGCCGGTGCCAGCTCCTACGAGCAGTACTTC.